A single sample is the source of the 27 T cell receptor beta chains below, sequenced in a study of T cells after yellow fever vaccination (dated by TCRdb to the late 2010s). Libraries were built with 5' RACE. Sequenced using an Illumina HiSeq 2500. Starting from the raw public reads, TCRdb applied fastp trimming at Q25, assembled clones with MiXCR and retained in-frame beta chains. One record per CDR3 amino acid sequence lists the most common genes and DNA. The sample has 300,000 to 400,000 distinct CDR3 sequences on record, roughly 8.7% of them singletons. Of the sample, approximately 19% is held by the ten largest clones. The sample's treatment or condition label is to be understood as: live attenuated yellow fever vaccine strain. This sample comprised PBMCs, obtained on the day of the first yellow fever vaccination. The receptors derive from a man aged 18-30 years who received the YFV17D yellow fever vaccine.

Here the CDR3 reads CASSPGGAGQPQHF. The CDR3 region has the DNA TGTGCCAGCAGCCCCGGGGGGGCTGGCCAGCCCCAGCATTTT. V and J are TRBV7-9 and TRBJ1-5, with D possibly matching TRBD1 (6 bases). V gave up 5 bases and J gave up 7 bases, with 15 bases separating them. Looked up from germline, CDR1 is SEHNR and CDR2 is FQNEAQ (reference sequence). CDR3 length: 14 residues.

The V gene is TRBV5-6, the J gene TRBJ1-1, with D maybe TRBD1 (5 bases). Germline-derived CDR1 and CDR2 are SGHDT and YYEEEE. V lost 3 bases and J 4 bases, leaving 7 bases between the germline ends. CDR3 length equals 12 residues. The chain's CDR3 is CASSSRVTEAFF. The CDR3 DNA follows: TGTGCCAGCAGCTCCAGGGTCACTGAAGCTTTCTTT.

The chain couples TRBV6-4 to TRBJ1-1, with D uncertain. V was clipped by 3 bases and J by 2 bases, with 7 bases between them. Looked up from germline, CDR1 is MRHNA and CDR2 is SNTAGT. The CDR3 consists of 13 residues. CDR3 in amino acids: CASSEIPNTEAFF. CDR3 DNA sequence: TGTGCCAGCAGTGAAATACCCAACACTGAAGCTTTCTTT.

V is TRBV6-2 or TRBV6-3 and J is TRBJ2-1; 7 bases match TRBD1. This CDR3 has 15 amino acids. CDR1 and CDR2 (germline): MNHEY, SVGEGT. V was clipped by 7 bases and J by 4 bases; unmatched bases: 10. CDR3 sequence: CASNNYRDRYNEQFF. In DNA form, the CDR3 reads TGTGCCAGCAACAATTACCGGGACAGATACAATGAGCAGTTCTTC.

This clonotype occurred a few times. The chain couples TRBV18 to TRBJ2-5, with D perhaps TRBD1 or TRBD2 (5 bases each). CDR1 is KGHSH, CDR2 LQKENI, per germline. With 2 bases removed from V and 7 bases from J, the gap between germline ends came to 11 bases. This CDR3 contains 13 residues. The CDR3 DNA is TGTGCCAGCTCACCATCGGGGCAGGTGACCCAGTACTTC. It yields the protein CASSPSGQVTQYF.

The V gene is TRBV7-2, the J gene TRBJ1-2; tentatively, D is TRBD1 (5 bases). V lost 4 bases and J lost 4, with 16 bases in between. The CDR3 extends over 15 amino acids. Germline V gene lookup returns CDR1 SGHTA and CDR2 FQGNSA. CDR3 amino acids: CASSSEQELSYGYTF. CDR3 sequence (DNA): TGTGCCAGCAGCTCAGAACAGGAGCTGTCCTATGGCTACACCTTC. The full variable domain, completed using reference TRBV7-2 and TRBJ1-2, is GAGVSQSPSNKVTEKGKDVELRCDPISGHTALYWYRQSLGQGLEFLIYFQGNSAPDKSGLPSDRFSAERTGGSVSTLTIQRTQQEDSAVYLCASSSEQELSYGYTFGSGTRLTVV.

The chain has TRBV5-1 and TRBJ1-6; D is unresolved. The germline V gene has CDR1 SGHRS and CDR2 YFSETQ. Trimming took off 4 bases at V and 5 bases at J, with 19 bases between the two ends. The CDR3 has 17 residues. CDR3 in amino acids: CASSPTFRPADNSPLHF. The CDR3 DNA follows: TGCGCCAGCAGCCCCACTTTCCGTCCTGCTGATAATTCACCCCTCCACTTT.

As for this clonotype: The junction differs from germline at one of its ends, possibly a read error. This sequence joins TRBV7-2 and TRBJ1-2; 7 nucleotides align to TRBD1. The CDR3 loop spans 13 amino acids. From germline, CDR1 is SGHTA and CDR2 FQGNSA. The CDR3 here is CASSSQGPYGYTF. CDR3 nucleotides: TGTGCCAGCAGCTCACAGGGGCCCTATGGCTACACATTC.

This chain connects TRBV30 to TRBJ1-2; D is uncertain. The CDR3 has 14 amino acids. The germline gives CDR1 GTSNPN, CDR2 SVGIG (reference sequence). Deletions cut 2 bases from V and 2 bases from J, with 12 bases between. The CDR3 DNA reads as TGTGCCTGGAGTTCTTTAAGGCGGAACTATGGCTACACCTTC. Protein sequence: CAWSSLRRNYGYTF.

A few counts support this clonotype. This chain connects TRBV29-1 to TRBJ2-3, with D maybe TRBD1 (5 bases). V was clipped by 3 bases and J by 3 bases, with 19 bases between them. The CDR3 length is 16 residues. Germline CDR1 and CDR2: SQVTM and ANQGSEA. CDR3 DNA: TGCAGCGTTGAGGGTGAATGGGGCCCGAGGACAGATACGCAGTATTTT. Protein: CSVEGEWGPRTDTQYF.

This chain's CDR3 is CASSIQSTGELFF. DNA of the CDR3: TGTGCCAGCTCAATCCAGAGCACCGGGGAGCTGTTTTTT. The genes are TRBV18 and TRBJ2-2; no clear D. Germline loops: CDR1 KGHSH, CDR2 LQKENI. CDR3 size: 13 residues. The V end lost 5 bases, the J end lost 4 bases, and 8 bases lay between the germline ends.

There are a few counts of this clonotype. V gene TRBV3-1 combines with J gene TRBJ2-3; 11 nucleotides match TRBD2. The CDR3 covers 20 residues. V shed 2 bases, J shed 0 bases, and the junction held 13 bases outside the gene matches. CDR1 and CDR2 (germline): LGHDT, YNNKEL (reference sequence). The CDR3 sequence is CASSQLLAGDLTPSTDTQYF. In DNA, the CDR3 is TGTGCCAGCAGCCAACTACTAGCGGGGGACCTAACTCCTAGCACAGATACGCAGTATTTT.

This clonotype has a handful of counts. This chain links TRBV6-1 with TRBJ2-6; D gene uncertain. The ends were cut back, 6 bases at V and 2 bases at J, with 8 bases in the middle. The CDR3 consists of 14 residues. The germline gives CDR1 MNHNS, CDR2 SASEGT. CDR3 sequence: CASRQVAGANVLTF. The CDR3 DNA reads as TGTGCCAGCAGGCAGGTCGCTGGGGCCAACGTCCTGACTTTC.

CDR3 nucleotide sequence: TGTGCCAGCAGTCACCGGGGGCCCCCTGGAAACACCATATATTTT. Amino acid sequence: CASSHRGPPGNTIYF. The chain employs TRBV27 and TRBJ1-3; tentative D call: TRBD1 (6 bases). CDR3 length equals 15 residues. Germline V gene lookup returns CDR1 MNHEY and CDR2 SMNVEV (reference sequence). V was shortened by 5 bases and J by 2 bases, with 13 bases between the two germline ends.

This clonotype was picked up a small number of times. V usage is TRBV29-1 and J usage is TRBJ2-2; D is unclear. The CDR3 covers 14 residues. V lost 6 bases and J lost 2, with 13 bases in between. Per germline, CDR1 SQVTM and CDR2 ANQGSEA. CDR3 DNA: TGCAGCGTCGAAAAAAACAGCAACACCGGGGAGCTGTTTTTT. It specifies CSVEKNSNTGELFF.

This clonotype was found a few times. The chain couples TRBV5-5 to TRBJ2-3; TRBD2 aligns across 12 bases. V shed 2 bases, J shed 2 bases, and the junction held 3 bases outside the gene matches. The germline V gene encodes CDR1 SGHKS and CDR2 YYEKEE (reference sequence). This CDR3 comprises 16 residues. In DNA form, the CDR3 reads TGTGCCAGCAGCTTCAGACTAGCGGGGGCCACAGATACGCAGTATTTT. This gives the protein CASSFRLAGATDTQYF. The entire variable domain, with the rest obtained from reference TRBV5-5 and TRBJ2-3, is as follows: DAGVTQSPTHLIKTRGQQVTLRCSPISGHKSVSWYQQVLGQGPQFIFQYYEKEERGRGNFPDRFSARQFPNYSSELNVNALLLGDSALYLCASSFRLAGATDTQYFGPGTRLTVL.

This chain links TRBV11-3 with TRBJ2-1; 8 bases match TRBD2. CDR3 length: 16 residues. The germline V gene has CDR1 SGHNT and CDR2 YENEEA. Trimming removed 5 bases from V and 4 bases from J; junction bases left unmatched: 10. This chain's CDR3 is CASSANRGGTYNEQFF. Here the CDR3 DNA reads TGTGCCAGCAGCGCGAATCGGGGGGGGACGTACAATGAGCAGTTCTTC.

The chain carries TRBV20-1 and TRBJ2-2, with D possibly called TRBD1 or TRBD2 (6 bases each). The CDR3 is 14 residues long. In germline, CDR1 is DFQATT, CDR2 SNEGSKA (reference sequence). The V end lost 3 bases, the J end lost 7 bases, and 15 bases lay between the germline ends. CDR3 sequence reads: CSARIEGGSGELFF. The CDR3 coding sequence is TGCAGTGCTAGGATCGAGGGGGGCAGCGGGGAGCTGTTTTTT.

This clonotype was recorded a few times. The rearrangement links TRBV7-9 to TRBJ2-5, with D uncertain. This CDR3 is 12 amino acids long. Germline lookup yields CDR1 SEHNR and CDR2 FQNEAQ (reference sequence). Trimming pared 5 bases from V and 9 bases from J, leaving 13 bases between. This CDR3 is CASSHLDRAQYF. CDR3 coding DNA: TGTGCCAGCAGCCACCTCGACCGGGCCCAGTACTTC.

At least ten counts were recorded for this clonotype. The chain has TRBV5-5 and TRBJ2-7, with D unclear. The CDR3 is made up of 14 amino acids. CDR1 and CDR2 from the germline V gene are SGHKS and YYEKEE (reference sequence). With 2 bases removed from V and 0 bases from J, the gap between germline ends came to 9 bases. CDR3 region: CASSLVGSSYEQYF. In nucleotides, the CDR3 is TGTGCCAGCAGCTTAGTCGGCAGCTCCTACGAGCAGTACTTC. The whole variable domain, filled in from reference TRBV5-5 and TRBJ2-7, reads DAGVTQSPTHLIKTRGQQVTLRCSPISGHKSVSWYQQVLGQGPQFIFQYYEKEERGRGNFPDRFSARQFPNYSSELNVNALLLGDSALYLCASSLVGSSYEQYFGPGTRLTVT.

This clonotype was counted a few times. The genes are TRBV15 and TRBJ2-5; D assignment may be TRBD1 or TRBD2 (5 bases each). The CDR3 length is 15 residues. Germline V gives CDR1 LNHNV, CDR2 YYDKDF (reference sequence). V gave up 5 bases and J gave up 0 bases, with 13 bases separating them. In nucleotides, the CDR3 is TGTGCCACCAGCCCCTGGGGGAACAACCAAGAGACCCAGTACTTC. This translates into CATSPWGNNQETQYF.

The chain uses TRBV21-1 and TRBJ1-5; the listed D gene, TRBD1, was not tested against the DNA. TRBV21-1 represents a pseudogene. This CDR3 region has 18 residues. The CDR3 DNA reads as TGTGCCAGCACCACGGTAGGGACAGTTACCCCTAGGAATCAGCCCCAGCATTTT. Translated, it gives CASTTVGTVTPRNQPQHF.

This clonotype was observed a handful of times. This chain connects TRBV18 to TRBJ2-3; 9 bases are shared with TRBD1. The V and J ends lost 0 bases and 6 bases, in that order; junction bases with no gene match: 10. Germline V lookup: CDR1 KGHSH, CDR2 LQKENI. This CDR3 region has 17 residues. DNA for the CDR3: TGTGCCAGCTCACCACCGGAGACAGGGGGACTTTTGGATACGCAGTATTTT. Its translation: CASSPPETGGLLDTQYF.

The chain combines TRBV19 with TRBJ2-3; weak D call: TRBD1 (6 bases). Germline loops: CDR1 LNHDA, CDR2 SQIVND (reference sequence). This CDR3 has 13 amino acids. Trimming removed 4 bases at V and 11 bases at J, with 16 bases between. The CDR3 region is CASSNRDNSRQYF. CDR3 DNA: TGTGCCAGTAGTAACCGGGACAACTCACGGCAGTATTTT.

The chain has TRBV15 and TRBJ2-2; D possibly corresponds to TRBD1 (6 bases). Germline V gene sequence: CDR1 LNHNV, CDR2 YYDKDF (reference sequence). V shed 0 bases and J shed 0 bases, with 8 bases lying between them. The CDR3 spans 16 residues. The CDR3 coding sequence is TGTGCCACCAGCAGAGACCGACAGGCGAACACCGGGGAGCTGTTTTTT. It specifies CATSRDRQANTGELFF. Complete variable domain (other parts from reference TRBV15 and TRBJ2-2): DAMVIQNPRYQVTQFGKPVTLSCSQTLNHNVMYWYQQKSSQAPKLLFHYYDKDFNNEADTPDNFQSRRPNTSFCFLDIRSPGLGDTAMYLCATSRDRQANTGELFFGEGSRLTVL.

This clonotype was detected only a few times. This chain connects TRBV7-2 to TRBJ2-1; the match to TRBD2 covers 11 bases. This CDR3 spans 15 amino acids. Losses at the gene ends were 5 bases for V and 9 bases for J; bases not matched to a gene: 9. CDR1 is SGHTA, CDR2 FQGNSA, per germline. The CDR3 sequence is CASSTRLSGGGEQFF. The CDR3 DNA reads TGTGCCAGCAGCACACGCCTTAGCGGGGGGGGTGAGCAGTTCTTC.

This clonotype showed up just a few times. J is TRBJ2-6 and V is TRBV3-1; 7 bases match TRBD1. The CDR3 extends over 15 amino acids. Germline V gene data show CDR1 as LGHDT and CDR2 as YNNKEL (reference sequence). The ends lost 4 bases at V and 4 bases at J; junction bases unmatched: 4. This CDR3 reads CASSLRTGGANVLTF. Written as DNA, the CDR3 is TGTGCCAGCAGCCTTAGGACAGGCGGGGCCAACGTCCTGACTTTC.